This TCR beta chain was sequenced in a study of shared clonotypes between healthy human individuals. A remark on this clone: What it binds is not known.

The length of the CDR3 is 13 residues. Trimming stripped 10 bases from V and 4 bases from J, with 13 bases between. Per germline, CDR1 ENHRY and CDR2 SYGVKD. TCRdb keeps only in-frame clones here, not all; method: immunoSEQ multiplex PCR. The sample comprises 2,100,000 or so clones, about 94% of which are singletons, and around 0.13% rests with the top ten. Study findings and constraints: Generally, estimated richness proved larger in naive subsets than it did in memory subsets.

This clonotype originated in a man aged 18 to 35 in good health. The material sequenced was naive CD4+ T cells sorted from blood. Described subset: CD45RA+ positively selected. This chain connects TRBV10-3 to TRBJ1-4; TRBD1 might be the D (6 bases). The chain's CDR3 is CATRQVVNEKLFF. CDR3 DNA sequence: TGTGCCACTCGACAGGTCGTTAATGAAAAACTGTTTTTT.